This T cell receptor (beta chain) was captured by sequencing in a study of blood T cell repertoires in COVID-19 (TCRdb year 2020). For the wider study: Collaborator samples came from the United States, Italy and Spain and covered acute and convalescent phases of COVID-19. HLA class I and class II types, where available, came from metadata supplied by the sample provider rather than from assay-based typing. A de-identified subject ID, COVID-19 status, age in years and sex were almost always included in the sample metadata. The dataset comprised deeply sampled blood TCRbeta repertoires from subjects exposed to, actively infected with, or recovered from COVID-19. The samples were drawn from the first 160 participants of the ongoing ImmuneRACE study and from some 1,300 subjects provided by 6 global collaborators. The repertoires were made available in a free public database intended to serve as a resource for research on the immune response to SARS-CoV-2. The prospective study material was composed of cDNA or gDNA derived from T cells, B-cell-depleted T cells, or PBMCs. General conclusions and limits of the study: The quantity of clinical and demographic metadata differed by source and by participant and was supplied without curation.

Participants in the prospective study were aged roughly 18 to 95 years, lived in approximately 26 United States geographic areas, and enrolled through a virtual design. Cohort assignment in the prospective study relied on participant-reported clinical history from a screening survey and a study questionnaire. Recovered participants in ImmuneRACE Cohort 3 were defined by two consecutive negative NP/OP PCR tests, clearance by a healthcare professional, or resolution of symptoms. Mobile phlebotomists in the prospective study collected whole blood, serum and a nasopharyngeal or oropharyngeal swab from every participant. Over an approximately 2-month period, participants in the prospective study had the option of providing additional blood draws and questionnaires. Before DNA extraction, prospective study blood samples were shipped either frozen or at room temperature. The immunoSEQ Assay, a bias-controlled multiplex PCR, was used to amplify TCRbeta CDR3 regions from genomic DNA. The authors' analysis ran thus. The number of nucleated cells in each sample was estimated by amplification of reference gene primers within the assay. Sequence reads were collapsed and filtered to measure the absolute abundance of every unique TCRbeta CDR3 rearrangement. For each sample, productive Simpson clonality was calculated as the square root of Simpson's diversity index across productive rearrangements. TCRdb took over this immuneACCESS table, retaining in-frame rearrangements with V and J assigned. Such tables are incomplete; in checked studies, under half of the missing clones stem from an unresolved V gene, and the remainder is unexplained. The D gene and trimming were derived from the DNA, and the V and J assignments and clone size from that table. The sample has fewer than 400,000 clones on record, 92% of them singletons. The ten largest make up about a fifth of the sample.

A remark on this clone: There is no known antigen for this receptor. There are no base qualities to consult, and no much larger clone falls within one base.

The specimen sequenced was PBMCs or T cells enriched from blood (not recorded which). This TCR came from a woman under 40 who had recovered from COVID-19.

The encoded CDR3 is CASRPTVNTEAFF. The nucleotides read TGTGCCAGCAGGCCGACAGTGAACACTGAAGCTTTCTTT. This chain joins TRBV27 to TRBJ1-1; TRBD1 is a weak D gene call, 5 bases matching. The CDR3 runs 13 amino acids, cysteine and phenylalanine included. Only the CDR3 region is kept as DNA, spanning 39 bases read in frame from base 1. The V end loses 6 bases and the J end loses 0 bases, and a stretch of 8 bases separates them. CDR1 and CDR2, per the germline V gene (reference sequence), are MNHEY and SMNVEV.